A single sample is the source of the 21 T cell receptor beta chains below, sequenced in a study of blood T cell dynamics during melanoma immunotherapy. Using immunoSEQ multiplex PCR, the repertoire was profiled, and TCRdb retains in-frame clones only, with some absent. This table has roughly 15,000 clones, 86% appearing once. Time point reported: week 3, after first cycle of checkpoint inhibitor. This specimen consisted of blood, obtained from a patient treated with checkpoint blockade. The receptor source for this set is a human donor with melanoma.

This chain's CDR3 is CASSGRNNEQFF. The CDR3 coding sequence is TGTGCCAGCAGTGGCCGAAACAATGAGCAGTTCTTC. The rearrangement links TRBV11-3 to TRBJ2-1, with D unclear. V was cut by 6 bases and J by 5 bases, with 8 bases left in between. The germline CDR1 and CDR2 sequences are SGHNT and YENEEA. The CDR3 extends over 12 amino acids.

This chain links TRBV19 with TRBJ2-7; 7 bases map to TRBD1. Germline values: CDR1 LNHDA, CDR2 SQIVND (reference sequence). The ends lost 7 bases at V and 3 bases at J; junction bases unmatched: 12. The CDR3 is 15 amino acids. The DNA of the CDR3 is TGTGCCAGTACGACACAAGACAGGGCGGGCTACGAGCAGTACTTC. Its protein product is CASTTQDRAGYEQYF.

This rearrangement joins TRBV4-3 to TRBJ2-1; tentative D call: TRBD2 (5 bases). CDR3 length equals 13 residues. Germline V gives CDR1 LGHNA, CDR2 YSLEER. Trimming removed 1 base at V and 6 bases at J, with 7 bases between. The CDR3 spells CASSQGAGNEQFF. For the CDR3, the DNA is TGCGCCAGCAGCCAAGGGGCGGGCAATGAGCAGTTCTTC.

This chain links TRBV13 with TRBJ2-3; 7 nucleotides line up with TRBD1. Germline loops: CDR1 PRHDT, CDR2 FYEKMQ (reference sequence). V lost 5 bases and J lost 4; bases outside the gene matches: 12. The CDR3 runs to 16 residues. This CDR3 reads CASSLPSVTGSDTQYF. CDR3 coding DNA: TGTGCCAGCAGCCTCCCGTCGGTGACAGGGTCAGATACGCAGTATTTT.

The table lists this clone with a count of one. Mismatch with germline at one junction end may stem from a read error. The DNA of the CDR3 is TGTGCCAGCTCACCGGCAGGCACTGATACGCAGTATTTT. Translating gives CASSPAGTDTQYF. The chain couples TRBV18 to TRBJ2-3; D remains ambiguous. The CDR3 contains 13 residues. Looked up from germline, CDR1 is KGHSH and CDR2 is LQKENI.

The sample holds one count of this clone. This chain joins TRBV7-8 and TRBJ2-2; 14 bases fit TRBD2. CDR1 is SGHVS and CDR2 is FQNEAQ in the germline V gene. Trimming took 6 bases from V and 4 from J; bases not matched to a gene: 10. This CDR3 region has 18 residues. The CDR3: CASSTTGLAGAGTGELFF. The CDR3 coding sequence is TGTGCCAGCAGTACCACGGGACTAGCGGGAGCGGGCACCGGGGAGCTGTTTTTT.

V is TRBV19 and J is TRBJ2-4; D tentatively fits TRBD1 or TRBD2 (6 bases each). There are 19 residues in the CDR3. Germline-derived CDR1 and CDR2 are LNHDA and SQIVND (reference sequence). Trimming shortened V by 3 bases and J by 2 bases, and 23 bases separated the two germline ends. The CDR3 sequence: CASSMIGRQGLGTKNIQYF. The CDR3 DNA is TGTGCCAGTAGTATGATAGGGAGGCAGGGGTTAGGGACCAAAAACATTCAGTACTTC.

The CDR3 DNA follows: TGTGCCAGCAGCTCTGGACGGACCTCCTATAATTCACCCCTCCACTTT. Residues: CASSSGRTSYNSPLHF. The chain employs TRBV28 and TRBJ1-6; D ambiguous. Germline V CDR1 and CDR2: MDHEN, SYDVKM. This CDR3 has 16 residues. Trimming cost V 6 bases and J 0 bases, with 12 bases left between them.

For the CDR3, the DNA is TGTGCCAGCAGCGCCGGACAGGCGCATAATTCACCCCTCCACTTT. Amino acid sequence: CASSAGQAHNSPLHF. The rearrangement links TRBV5-4 to TRBJ1-6, with 7 bases that match TRBD1. The germline CDR1 and CDR2 sequences are SGHNT and YYREEE (reference sequence). The CDR3 extends over 15 amino acids. Trimming cost V 4 bases and J 5 bases; bases outside gene matches: 6.

The chain has TRBV7-8 and TRBJ2-1; TRBD2 aligns across 9 bases. The junction had 8 bases not matched to a gene; V was cut back by 5 bases and J by 6 bases. Germline V gives CDR1 SGHVS, CDR2 FQNEAQ. The CDR3 contains 15 residues. CDR3 in amino acids: CASSNLAGQGNEQFF. The CDR3 DNA follows: TGTGCCAGCAGCAACCTAGCGGGGCAAGGCAATGAGCAGTTCTTC.

As for this clone: A read error may account for a junction end that differs from germline. The rearrangement joins TRBV7-7 to TRBJ2-2; unclear D gene. This CDR3 comprises 12 residues. Germline V gene sequence: CDR1 SSHAT, CDR2 FNYEAQ (reference sequence). The CDR3 DNA sequence: TGTGCTAGCAGCCAAATCACCGGGGAGCTGTTTTTT. This codes for CASSQITGELFF.

V is TRBV6-1 and J is TRBJ2-5; unclear D gene. This CDR3 region has 14 residues. The V gene's germline CDR1 is MNHNS and CDR2 SASEGT. Trimming cost V 9 bases and J 4 bases, with 18 bases left between them. CDR3: CASTQSTVGETQYF. DNA of the CDR3: TGTGCCAGTACACAGTCGACTGTGGGAGAGACCCAGTACTTC.

The chain links TRBV30 to TRBJ1-5; D gene unclear. The CDR3 has 13 residues. Germline V gives CDR1 GTSNPN, CDR2 SVGIG (reference sequence). Trimming pared 3 bases from V and 4 bases from J, leaving 10 bases between. This chain's CDR3 is CAWRASRNQPQHF. For the CDR3, the DNA is TGTGCCTGGAGAGCTTCAAGGAATCAGCCCCAGCATTTT.

The gene calls are TRBV6-1 and TRBJ2-4; TRBD1 agrees at 9 bases. The CDR3 runs 15 residues. V lost 4 bases and J lost 4; bases outside the gene matches: 5. Germline CDR1 is MNHNS and CDR2 is SASEGT. The CDR3 coding sequence is TGTGCCAGCAGTGCTTACGACAGGGGGAAAAACATTCAGTACTTC. As protein: CASSAYDRGKNIQYF.

Only one count was recorded for this clone. The gene calls are TRBV28 and TRBJ2-3, with 8 bases aligning to TRBD1. The CDR3 totals 15 residues. The V gene's germline CDR1 is MDHEN and CDR2 SYDVKM. V shed 1 base, J shed 4 bases, and the junction held 4 bases outside the gene matches. CDR3 sequence reads: CASSLSGQGADTQYF. CDR3 DNA sequence: TGTGCCAGCAGTTTATCCGGACAGGGTGCAGATACGCAGTATTTT.

V usage is TRBV6-1 and J usage is TRBJ1-2; a weak D match, TRBD1 (6 bases). The CDR3 is made up of 13 amino acids. V lost 8 bases and J 7 bases, leaving 17 bases between the germline ends. CDR1 MNHNS and CDR2 SASEGT come from the germline V gene. CDR3 nucleotides: TGTGCCAGCTGGTTGGCAGGGACAATTGGCTACACCTTC. It encodes CASWLAGTIGYTF.

This chain joins TRBV7-2 and TRBJ1-2; TRBD1 matches at 9 bases. This CDR3 spans 13 amino acids. V lost 5 bases to trimming and J lost 8 bases; unmatched junction nucleotides: 6. Germline-derived CDR1 and CDR2 are SGHTA and FQGNSA. CDR3 loop: CASSPRDRDGYTF. In DNA form, the CDR3 reads TGTGCCAGCAGCCCCCGGGACAGGGACGGCTACACCTTC.

This clone turned up a few times. CDR3 coding DNA: TGCGCCAGCAGCCAGGGGACAGGCACAGATACGCAGTATTTT. Its protein product is CASSQGTGTDTQYF. The chain links TRBV4-3 to TRBJ2-3, with 7 bases identical to TRBD1. Looked up from germline, CDR1 is LGHNA and CDR2 is YSLEER. Trimming cost V 3 bases and J 1 base; bases outside gene matches: 1. The CDR3 consists of 14 residues.

The chain is built from TRBV11-2 and TRBJ2-1, with D possibly matching TRBD2 (6 bases). Per the germline V gene, CDR1 is SGHAT and CDR2 is FQNNGV. CDR3 length: 13 residues. Trimming removed 8 bases at V and 9 bases at J, with 17 bases between. The CDR3: CASAGGSDGEQFF. For the CDR3, the DNA is TGTGCCAGCGCCGGGGGTAGCGACGGTGAGCAGTTCTTC.

This chain joins TRBV9 and TRBJ1-6; D remains ambiguous. This CDR3 spans 15 amino acids. With 4 bases removed from V and 5 bases from J, the gap between germline ends came to 13 bases. Germline CDR1 reads SGDLS; CDR2 reads YYNGEE. CDR3 amino acids: CASSPLATNNSPLHF. As DNA, the CDR3 is TGTGCCAGCAGCCCTTTGGCGACTAATAATTCACCCCTCCACTTT.

This chain links TRBV27 with TRBJ2-7, with D perhaps matching TRBD2 (5 bases). The V end lost 1 base, the J end lost 1 base, and 8 bases lay between the germline ends. The CDR3 loop spans 14 amino acids. CDR1 is MNHEY, CDR2 SMNVEV, per germline (reference sequence). CDR3 sequence reads: CASSLFLASYEQYF. Here the CDR3 DNA reads TGTGCCAGCAGTTTATTTCTAGCATCCTACGAGCAGTACTTC.